A single sample is the source of the 19 T cell receptor beta chains below, sequenced in a study of metastatic and nonmetastatic thyroid tumors. TCRdb reprocessed the PCR reads using MiXCR. The sample has around 24,000 clones, about 13% seen once; the top ten hold 15% to 20%. None of the patients had undergone any treatment ahead of thyroid surgery. Sequenced sample: blood. All receptors come from a female donor with papillary thyroid cancer or a benign thyroid nodule (not recorded which). Some clones in this sample may be carry-over from other donors' samples.

This clone was detected many times. At one of its ends the junction is not consistent with the germline gene, which may arise from a read error. Additional DNA sequences in this sample encode the identical CDR3. The chain links TRBV12-5 to TRBJ2-5; D not certain. The CDR3 covers 12 residues. In germline, CDR1 is LGHNT, CDR2 FRNRAP. DNA of the CDR3: TGTGCTAGCGGTTTGATGGGGGAGACCCAGTACTTC. Translating it yields CASGLMGETQYF.

The chain combines TRBV11-1 with TRBJ2-1, with 8 bases that match TRBD2. J lost 9 bases, V lost 6 bases, and 16 bases had no gene match. CDR3 size: 16 residues. Per germline, CDR1 SGHAT and CDR2 FQDESV (reference sequence). The CDR3 spells CASRTNPQAGAGEQFF. The DNA of the CDR3 is TGTGCCAGCAGAACCAACCCTCAAGCGGGAGCGGGTGAGCAGTTCTTC. Full variable domain (rest looked up from reference TRBV11-1 and TRBJ2-1): EAEVAQSPRYKITEKSQAVAFWCDPISGHATLYWYRQILGQGPELLVQFQDESVVDDSQLPKDRFSAERLKGVDSTLKIQPAELGDSAMYLCASRTNPQAGAGEQFFGPGTRLTVL.

This clone was recorded many times. The chain employs TRBV27 and TRBJ1-5; no firm D call. Looked up from germline, CDR1 is MNHEY and CDR2 is SMNVEV (reference sequence). The ends were cut back, 5 bases at V and 0 bases at J, with 17 bases in the middle. This CDR3 region has 17 residues. In DNA form, the CDR3 reads TGTGCCAGCAGTCCTCGTGGAGGATATAATAGCAATCAGCCCCAGCATTTT. Its translation is CASSPRGGYNSNQPQHF.

This clone has a count of ten or more. The chain recombines TRBV24-1 with TRBJ2-1; TRBD2 matches 10 bases. This CDR3 is 17 amino acids long. The ends lost 3 bases at V and 6 bases at J; junction bases unmatched: 10. In germline, CDR1 is KGHDR, CDR2 SFDVKD. CDR3 in amino acids: CATSDTKTSGITNEQFF. CDR3 nucleotide sequence: TGTGCCACCAGTGATACAAAAACTAGCGGGATCACCAATGAGCAGTTCTTC.

This clone has ten or more counts. The chain is built from TRBV2 and TRBJ2-3, with D possibly being TRBD1 (6 bases). The germline V and J ends were trimmed by 2 bases and 3 bases, with 6 bases remaining between them. Germline CDR1 and CDR2: SNHLY and FYNNEI. The CDR3 contains 13 residues. As DNA, the CDR3 is TGTGCCAGCAGTGAACAGGGGACAGATACGCAGTATTTT. Residues: CASSEQGTDTQYF.

This clone has ten or more counts. The gene calls are TRBV18 and TRBJ1-1; D not certain. Deletions cut 2 bases from V and 5 bases from J, with 24 bases between. The germline CDR1 and CDR2 sequences are KGHSH and LQKENI. This CDR3 comprises 18 residues. The chain's CDR3 is CASSPFGLGPRDETEAFF. In nucleotides, the CDR3 is TGTGCCAGCTCACCATTCGGTTTGGGCCCACGGGATGAGACTGAAGCTTTCTTT.

This chain uses TRBV6-2 or TRBV6-3 with TRBJ2-2; tentatively, D is TRBD2 (7 bases). Germline V gives CDR1 MNHEY, CDR2 SVGEGT. V was trimmed by 6 bases and J by 7 bases, leaving 15 bases between them. The CDR3 has 14 residues. The CDR3, as DNA: TGTGCCAGCAGCTCGGGGGGCCGGGGCGGGGAGCTGTTTTTT. Protein product: CASSSGGRGGELFF.

This clone appeared many times. The rearrangement joins TRBV3-1 to TRBJ1-1; 8 bases match TRBD1. CDR3 size: 12 residues. V shed 4 bases and J 8 bases; nucleotides not matched to a gene: 3. The germline V gene encodes CDR1 LGHDT and CDR2 YNNKEL (reference sequence). The CDR3 here is CASSRGQGEAFF. The CDR3 bases are TGTGCCAGCAGCCGAGGACAGGGAGAAGCTTTCTTT.

On this clone itself: Relative to the germline gene, one junction end is altered; a read error may explain this. V is TRBV5-1 and J is TRBJ2-7; tentative D call: TRBD2 (9 bases). Per germline, CDR1 SGHRS and CDR2 YFSETQ. The CDR3 totals 14 residues. The CDR3 loop is CAGSLAGQEYEQYF. The CDR3 DNA follows: TGCGCCGGCAGCCTAGCGGGACAGGAATACGAGCAGTACTTC.

V gene TRBV9 combines with J gene TRBJ2-1; no clear D gene. Trimming removed 0 bases at V and 7 bases at J, with 2 bases between. The V gene's germline CDR1 is SGDLS and CDR2 YYNGEE. CDR3 length equals 11 residues. CDR3 residues: CASSVANEQFF. In nucleotides, the CDR3 is TGTGCCAGCAGCGTAGCGAATGAGCAGTTCTTC.

There are many counts of this clone. The V and J genes are TRBV19 and TRBJ2-3; TRBD1 matches at 8 bases. The CDR3 totals 15 residues. Trimming at V came to 5 bases and at J to 6 bases, leaving 10 bases not matched to a gene. Germline-derived CDR1 and CDR2 are LNHDA and SQIVND (reference sequence). CDR3 in DNA: TGTGCCAGTAGTGGTCAGGGGGCAAGTTCCGATACGCAGTATTTT. Encoded protein: CASSGQGASSDTQYF.

This clone was recorded at least ten times. The CDR3 region is CATSDTRGTTTGAFF. CDR3 DNA: TGTGCCACCAGTGACACACGGGGGACGACAACGGGGGCTTTCTTT. The V gene is TRBV24-1, the J gene TRBJ1-1; D possibly corresponds to TRBD1 (5 bases). Trimming left V 4 bases short and J 11 bases short, with 22 bases between. The CDR3 is made up of 15 amino acids. Germline CDR1 reads KGHDR; CDR2 reads SFDVKD.

This chain links TRBV30 with TRBJ1-5; TRBD1 matches at 7 bases. Trimming removed 2 bases from V and 3 bases from J; junction bases left unmatched: 7. Germline loops: CDR1 GTSNPN, CDR2 SVGIG (reference sequence). The CDR3 extends over 15 amino acids. DNA of the CDR3: TGTGCCTGGAGTATAACAGGGGCTAACAATCAGCCCCAGCATTTT. Amino acids: CAWSITGANNQPQHF.

V usage is TRBV4-3 and J usage is TRBJ2-2; D is possibly TRBD2 (6 bases). V lost 4 bases and J lost 4, with 22 bases in between. Germline CDR1 LGHNA, CDR2 YSLEER. This CDR3 region has 18 residues. Here the CDR3 reads CASSPLSGGAIGTGELFF. In DNA, the CDR3 is TGCGCCAGCAGCCCGCTTAGCGGCGGGGCCATTGGCACCGGGGAGCTGTTTTTT.

This clone came up many times. The genes are TRBV11-2 and TRBJ2-2; D is undetermined. The CDR3 runs 15 residues. V lost 7 bases and J 0 bases, leaving 12 bases between the germline ends. The germline V gene has CDR1 SGHAT and CDR2 FQNNGV. The CDR3 here is CASNERLPNTGELFF. CDR3 nucleotide sequence: TGTGCCAGCAACGAGAGACTCCCGAACACCGGGGAGCTGTTTTTT.

The chain links TRBV9 to TRBJ2-5; D not certain. This CDR3 is 16 amino acids long. Deletions cut 3 bases from V and 0 bases from J, with 15 bases between. In germline, CDR1 is SGDLS, CDR2 YYNGEE. In DNA form, the CDR3 reads TGTGCCAGCAGCGCTGGTTCGGCCCCGTACCAAGAGACCCAGTACTTC. This translates into CASSAGSAPYQETQYF.

Ten or more counts support this clone. The V gene is TRBV20-1, the J gene TRBJ2-7; unclear D gene. CDR3 length equals 13 residues. Trimming pared 5 bases from V and 7 bases from J, leaving 18 bases between. Germline assignment: CDR1 DFQATT and CDR2 SNEGSKA (reference sequence). The CDR3 nucleotides are TGCAGTGCTTTCGCTGGATCGATTGGTGAGCAGTACTTC. The encoded protein is CSAFAGSIGEQYF.

By its share, this clone is medium-sized. The V gene is TRBV6-1, the J gene TRBJ1-2, with 7 nucleotides matching TRBD1. Germline assignment: CDR1 MNHNS and CDR2 SASEGT. With 7 bases clipped from V and 5 bases from J, the junction kept 7 bases outside the gene matches. The CDR3 totals 13 residues. The CDR3 DNA reads as TGTGCCAGCAACCTCGACAGGGTTTATGGCTACACCTTC. As protein: CASNLDRVYGYTF.

The chain combines TRBV6-2 or TRBV6-3 with TRBJ1-2, with unresolved D. Germline CDR1 and CDR2: MNHEY and SVGEGT. This CDR3 region has 14 residues. Trimming removed 2 bases from V and 2 bases from J, with 9 bases in between. In DNA, the CDR3 is TGTGCCAGCAGTTACGCGGGTGGGAACTATGGCTACACCTTC. It is translated as CASSYAGGNYGYTF.